Each of the 30 T cell receptor beta chains below was sequenced from the same sample in a study of cytomegalovirus exposure and HLA in healthy donors (dated by TCRdb to 2016 to 2017). The library was produced with the immunoSEQ multiplex PCR assay. A mixture of 60 forward primers for TCR Vbeta segments and 13 reverse primers for TCR Jbeta segments was used in the multiplex PCR. TCRdb limited this immuneACCESS table to in-frame rearrangements with V and J called. A share of clones is missing; checked studies link under half to unresolved V genes, and the rest is unexplained. The sample table shows about 200,000 clones, and 70% are seen once. About 2.8% of the sample is held by the ten biggest clonotypes. The material sequenced was PBMCs. Receptors originate from a man aged 35 to 55 in good health and CMV-seropositive.

This clone was observed a few times. This chain uses TRBV6-1 with TRBJ2-2; D possibly corresponds to TRBD1 (6 bases). Trimming took off 10 bases at V and 5 bases at J, with 20 bases between the two ends. From germline, CDR1 is MNHNS and CDR2 SASEGT. The CDR3 runs to 15 residues. Here the CDR3 DNA reads TGTGCCACCACTCCACAGGGTATTTTGACCGGGGAGCTGTTTTTT. This translates into CATTPQGILTGELFF.

This rearrangement joins TRBV6-1 to TRBJ2-3, with TRBD1 matching over 8 bases. Trimming at V came to 4 bases and at J to 0 bases, leaving 6 bases not matched to a gene. Looked up from germline, CDR1 is MNHNS and CDR2 is SASEGT. This CDR3 comprises 16 residues. The CDR3 region is CASSGWDRFSTDTQYF. In DNA, the CDR3 is TGTGCCAGCAGTGGATGGGACAGGTTTAGCACAGATACGCAGTATTTT.

This chain links TRBV4-1 with TRBJ2-6; tentative D call: TRBD1 (5 bases). With 1 base removed from V and 0 bases from J, the gap between germline ends came to 19 bases. The CDR3 covers 20 residues. Germline V gene lookup returns CDR1 MGHRA and CDR2 YSYEKL. The CDR3 nucleotides are TGCGCCAGCAGCCAAGGGCATCTGAGACAGTTATCCTCTGGGGCCAACGTCCTGACTTTC. It codes for CASSQGHLRQLSSGANVLTF.

Comments on this clone: The sample has other DNA sequences that encode this CDR3 too. The chain couples TRBV13 to TRBJ2-1; 7 bases fit TRBD2. Losses at the gene ends were 1 base for V and 0 bases for J; bases not matched to a gene: 0. CDR3 length: 15 amino acids. Per the germline V gene, CDR1 is PRHDT and CDR2 is FYEKMQ (reference sequence). CDR3 DNA sequence: TGTGCCAGCAGCTTAGCGGGGGGCTCCTACAATGAGCAGTTCTTC. Its protein is CASSLAGGSYNEQFF.

This chain uses TRBV12-2 with TRBJ2-3; the D call in the table, TRBD1, was not verified against the DNA. TRBV12-2 is given as a pseudogene. The CDR3 extends over 16 amino acids. CDR3: CASRFPDRGSTDTQYF. The CDR3 nucleotides are TGTGCAAGTCGCTTTCCCGACAGGGGGAGCACAGATACGCAGTATTTT.

This clone was observed once. This chain joins TRBV7-7 and TRBJ2-5, with TRBD2 matching 12 bases. CDR1 is SSHAT and CDR2 is FNYEAQ in the germline V gene (reference sequence). This CDR3 spans 16 amino acids. The junction had 6 bases not matched to a gene; V was cut back by 1 base and J by 6 bases. Here the CDR3 DNA reads TGTGCCAGCAGCTTAGTGCCTAGCGGGGGGGCAAAGACCCAGTACTTC. This sequence encodes CASSLVPSGGAKTQYF.

The rearrangement links TRBV5-1 to TRBJ2-1; 11 nucleotides match TRBD2. CDR1 is SGHRS and CDR2 is YFSETQ in the germline V gene. The CDR3 covers 15 residues. After removal of 4 bases from V and 0 bases from J, the junction contained 0 bases not matched to a gene. In DNA, the CDR3 is TGCGCCAGCAGCGGGACTAGCGGCTCCTACAATGAGCAGTTCTTC. Its protein is CASSGTSGSYNEQFF.

This clone was seen only a few times. This chain joins TRBV4-2 and TRBJ2-6; the D gene is possibly TRBD1 (6 bases). From germline, CDR1 is LGHNA and CDR2 YNFKEQ. The CDR3 spans 17 residues. Trimming stripped 0 bases from V and 4 bases from J, with 13 bases between. Written as DNA, the CDR3 is TGTGCCAGCAGCCAAGATGAGAGAGGGGGAGGGGCCAACGTCCTGACTTTC. Translation gives CASSQDERGGGANVLTF.

The chain recombines TRBV5-8 with TRBJ1-2, with 9 positions matching TRBD1. Trimming removed 1 base from V and 6 bases from J; junction bases left unmatched: 4. This CDR3 is 14 amino acids long. Germline CDR1 SGHTS, CDR2 YDEGEE. CDR3 coding DNA: TGTGCCAGCAGCTTGAGGGGACAGGGAGATGGCTACACCTTC. Translating gives CASSLRGQGDGYTF.

This clone turned up a few times. CDR3 nucleotides: TGTGCCAGCAGCCTAGCCGGGACAGGCCGGGGCTATGGCTACACCTTC. It translates to CASSLAGTGRGYGYTF. This chain uses TRBV11-2 with TRBJ1-2; 8 nucleotides agree with TRBD1. There are 16 residues in the CDR3. Unmatched junction bases numbered 12, after V lost 5 bases and J lost 4 bases. From germline, CDR1 is SGHAT and CDR2 FQNNGV.

This clone was detected once. The chain carries TRBV13 and TRBJ1-3, with D perhaps matching TRBD1 (6 bases). Germline CDR1 is PRHDT and CDR2 is FYEKMQ (reference sequence). Deletions cut 2 bases from V and 5 bases from J, with 13 bases between. This CDR3 comprises 15 residues. CDR3 sequence (DNA): TGTGCCAGCAGCTTACCCGGGACACCTCGAAACACCATATATTTT. This encodes CASSLPGTPRNTIYF.

The CDR3 protein is CASSPGAANQPQHF. Written as DNA, the CDR3 is TGTGCCAGCAGCCCAGGGGCAGCGAATCAGCCCCAGCATTTT. V usage is TRBV9 and J usage is TRBJ1-5; D might be TRBD1 (6 bases). The CDR3 runs to 14 residues. V lost 4 bases, J lost 4 bases, and 12 bases lay in between. The germline V gene has CDR1 SGDLS and CDR2 YYNGEE.

This chain uses TRBV5-5 with TRBJ2-4; tentatively, D is TRBD1 (5 bases). Germline V gene data show CDR1 as SGHKS and CDR2 as YYEKEE (reference sequence). This CDR3 comprises 15 residues. Deletions cut 3 bases from V and 0 bases from J, with 10 bases between. CDR3 in amino acids: CASSYPTVAKNIQYF. CDR3 nucleotides: TGTGCCAGCAGCTACCCGACAGTAGCCAAAAACATTCAGTACTTC.

This sequence joins TRBV5-6 and TRBJ1-4; tentatively, D is TRBD1 (5 bases). The CDR3 sequence is 17 residues long. Trimming pared 2 bases from V and 5 bases from J, leaving 19 bases between. CDR1 and CDR2 from the germline V gene are SGHDT and YYEEEE. CDR3 nucleotide sequence: TGTGCCAGCAGCTTAGGGGCGGCGGGACTGGAGAATGAAAAACTGTTTTTT. Translated, it gives CASSLGAAGLENEKLFF.

Only one count was recorded for this clone. The rearrangement joins TRBV4-3 to TRBJ2-1; D gene unclear. This CDR3 region has 14 residues. V was pared by 2 bases and J by 4 bases, with 9 bases between. Germline V gives CDR1 LGHNA, CDR2 YSLEER. The CDR3 sequence is CASSQLSAYNEQFF. CDR3 DNA: TGCGCCAGCAGCCAATTAAGCGCATACAATGAGCAGTTCTTC.

The gene calls are TRBV6-6 and TRBJ1-4, with TRBD1 matching 9 bases. In germline, CDR1 is MNHNY, CDR2 SVGAGI (reference sequence). V trimming: 5 bases; J trimming: 6 bases; junction bases outside the gene matches: 4. The CDR3 extends over 14 amino acids. The CDR3 region has the DNA TGTGCCAGCAGTGCGACAGGGGGGTATGAAAAACTGTTTTTT. Residues: CASSATGGYEKLFF.

Only one count was recorded for this clone. This chain uses TRBV4-1 with TRBJ2-5; 11 nucleotides match TRBD2. The CDR3 consists of 17 residues. V gave up 0 bases and J gave up 7 bases; unmatched junction bases: 10. Germline-derived CDR1 and CDR2 are MGHRA and YSYEKL. CDR3 DNA: TGCGCCAGCAGCCAAGACGTTAGCGGGGGGGAAGGAGGGACCCAGTACTTC. Residues: CASSQDVSGGEGGTQYF.

This clone has only a few counts. The chain combines TRBV4-2 with TRBJ2-7; TRBD2 might be the D (5 bases). The germline V gene encodes CDR1 LGHNA and CDR2 YNFKEQ. The V gene lost 4 bases and the J gene lost 3 bases, with 19 bases spanning the gap. The CDR3 covers 16 residues. CDR3 DNA sequence: TGTGCCAGCAGCCCCCCCGGGGATTGGTTCGGCTACGAGCAGTACTTC. Translated, it gives CASSPPGDWFGYEQYF.

The J gene is TRBJ2-1, the V gene TRBV7-6; the match to TRBD2 covers 8 bases. From germline, CDR1 is SGHVS and CDR2 FNYEAQ. V lost 2 bases, J lost 9 bases, and 3 bases stayed unmatched. The CDR3 is 13 amino acids. CDR3 sequence reads: CASSLRRGVEQFF. The CDR3 nucleotides read TGTGCCAGCAGCTTAAGGCGGGGGGTTGAGCAGTTCTTC.

This clone was seen a few times. The chain recombines TRBV2 with TRBJ1-5; D might be TRBD1 (5 bases). This CDR3 region has 16 residues. From germline, CDR1 is SNHLY and CDR2 FYNNEI. The V end was cut by 8 bases, the J end by 1 base, with 18 bases between. CDR3 DNA sequence: TGTGCCAGCTCCTCCCGGGGGGGAGAAAGCAATCAGCCCCAGCATTTT. Amino acids: CASSSRGGESNQPQHF. The full variable domain, with the rest looked up from reference TRBV2 and TRBJ1-5, is EPEVTQTPSHQVTQMGQEVILRCVPISNHLYFYWYRQILGQKVEFLVSFYNNEISEKSEIFDDQFSVERPDGSNFTLKIRSTKLEDSAMYFCASSSRGGESNQPQHFGDGTRLSIL.

The chain joins TRBV9 to TRBJ2-1; D may be TRBD2 (6 bases). V was trimmed by 7 bases and J by 0 bases, leaving 14 bases between them. Germline values: CDR1 SGDLS, CDR2 YYNGEE. The CDR3 length is 15 residues. CDR3 loop: CASAADGSSYNEQFF. The DNA for the CDR3 is TGTGCCAGCGCGGCCGACGGGAGCTCCTACAATGAGCAGTTCTTC.

The J gene is TRBJ1-2, the V gene TRBV6-1; TRBD1 aligns across 9 bases. The CDR3 extends over 13 amino acids. Germline values: CDR1 MNHNS, CDR2 SASEGT. V trimming: 6 bases; J trimming: 4 bases; junction bases outside the gene matches: 3. The CDR3 spells CASSRTGAYGYTF. CDR3 sequence (DNA): TGTGCCAGCAGCCGGACAGGGGCCTATGGCTACACCTTC.

This clone turned up a few times. This rearrangement joins TRBV27 to TRBJ1-1; 8 bases map to TRBD1. The CDR3 spans 12 residues. Trimming at V came to 6 bases and at J to 8 bases, leaving 5 bases not matched to a gene. The V gene's germline CDR1 is MNHEY and CDR2 SMNVEV (reference sequence). CDR3 sequence (DNA): TGTGCCAGCAGCCGATACAGGGGGGAAGCTTTCTTT. Amino acids: CASSRYRGEAFF.

The CDR3 spells CAISEYGGGRNSPLHF. Written as DNA, the CDR3 is TGTGCCATCAGTGAGTACGGGGGCGGGAGGAATTCACCCCTCCACTTT. This sequence joins TRBV10-3 and TRBJ1-6, with D possibly TRBD1 on 6 matching bases. Trimming took 1 base from V and 7 from J, leaving 14 bases between them. Per the germline V gene, CDR1 is ENHRY and CDR2 is SYGVKD. The CDR3 is made up of 16 amino acids.

The V and J genes are TRBV9 and TRBJ1-3; 8 bases are shared with TRBD1. Trimming at V came to 4 bases and at J to 4 bases, leaving 10 bases not matched to a gene. The CDR3 is 16 residues long. Germline V gives CDR1 SGDLS, CDR2 YYNGEE. The CDR3 DNA reads as TGTGCCAGCAGCCAGGGGGCAGGGGTAAACGGAAACACCATATATTTT. Protein product: CASSQGAGVNGNTIYF.

A note on this clone: A read error may produce the germline difference seen at one junction end. The rearrangement joins TRBV5-8 to TRBJ2-2, with 9 bases fitting TRBD2. CDR1 is SGHTS, CDR2 YDEGEE, per germline. The CDR3 spans 17 residues. CDR3 DNA: TGTGCCAGCAGCTTGGATAGGCTAGCGGGGCCCTCGGGGCGAGATGTTTTT. Translating gives CASSLDRLAGPSGRDVF.

V usage is TRBV7-2 and J usage is TRBJ2-7; tentatively, D is TRBD2 (5 bases). The germline V gene encodes CDR1 SGHTA and CDR2 FQGNSA. The CDR3 loop spans 17 amino acids. V was cut by 0 bases and J by 0 bases, with 15 bases left in between. The CDR3 reads CASSLAAVASSSYEQYF. In DNA form, the CDR3 reads TGTGCCAGCAGCTTAGCGGCGGTAGCGTCGAGCTCCTACGAGCAGTACTTC.

The chain links TRBV5-1 to TRBJ2-5; no reliable D call. There are 13 residues in the CDR3. With 2 bases removed from V and 3 bases from J, the gap between germline ends came to 8 bases. Germline V gene lookup returns CDR1 SGHRS and CDR2 YFSETQ. CDR3 in amino acids: CASSLQVEETQYF. As DNA, the CDR3 is TGCGCCAGCAGCTTACAAGTCGAAGAGACCCAGTACTTC.

The V gene is TRBV25-1, the J gene TRBJ2-1; the D gene is possibly TRBD1 (9 bases). The ends were cut back, 3 bases at V and 10 bases at J, with 16 bases in the middle. The CDR3 totals 14 residues. Germline lookup yields CDR1 MGHDK and CDR2 SYGVNS. In nucleotides, the CDR3 is TGTGCCAGCAGTGATACAGGGGGCGGGAGGGAGCAGTTCTTC. Its translation is CASSDTGGGREQFF.

The rearrangement uses TRBV6-1 and TRBJ2-7, with 8 nucleotides matching TRBD1. The CDR3 is 16 residues long. V shed 4 bases and J 0 bases; nucleotides not matched to a gene: 8. The germline gives CDR1 MNHNS, CDR2 SASEGT. The CDR3 is CASSVGQGALSYEQYF. The CDR3 DNA follows: TGTGCCAGCAGTGTGGGGCAGGGGGCTCTCTCCTACGAGCAGTACTTC.